This T cell receptor (beta chain) was sequenced during a study of T cell responses to AZD1222 COVID-19 vaccine. Germline V gives CDR1 SSHAT, CDR2 FNYEAQ (reference sequence). The CDR3 has 15 residues. Some clones are missing from TCRdb's copy, which holds only in-frame ones; the method was immunoSEQ multiplex PCR. Here the sample spans some 130,000 clones, about nine tenths being singletons. The clonotype originates from an adult in good health. Source: peripheral blood, taken on day 0 of AZD1222 vaccination. V is TRBV7-7 and J is TRBJ2-5, with D perhaps TRBD2 (5 bases). CDR3 DNA: TGTGCTAGCTCCCCTGGGTCTCTAAGCGGAGAGACCCAGTACTTC. It encodes CASSPGSLSGETQYF.